This TCR beta chain was retrieved from a study of identical twins (TCRdb year 2016). Study-level background: To test whether fetal clonotypes persist, the study used deep sequencing on TCR alpha and beta repertoires from monozygotic twins, unrelated adults of various ages, and cord blood. Replicate twin experiments were performed at different times using different library preparation protocols to rule out contamination.

The library relied on 5' RACE. Sequencing instrument: Illumina HiSeq 2000. Template switching added a universal primer binding site, and the final cDNA carried a unique molecular identifier that allowed TCR cDNA molecules to be counted accurately. Specific primers in the conserved constant-segment region were used to synthesize first-strand cDNA for the TCR alpha and beta chains. To control for contamination, each cDNA library was double barcoded with a SMART-Mk sample barcode plus Illumina barcodes. TruSeq adapter sequences along with Illumina sample barcodes were introduced in two successive PCR steps. TCR alpha and beta cDNA libraries were sequenced on the Illumina HiSeq platform with custom primers. In the authors' own workflow: MiGEC processed the raw reads to extract unique molecular identifiers, while MiXCR was used to determine the CDR3 positions. For each individual, recombination models were inferred using an EM algorithm with the repgenHMM and IGoR tools. Shared clonotypes were analyzed with the tcR package in R, and sharing was normalized by the product of cloneset sizes. Out-of-frame nonproductive sequences were analyzed to study raw recombination free of thymic and clonal selection effects. TCRdb reanalyzed the raw reads on its own, using fastp at Q25 for trimming and MiXCR for clone calling, and kept in-frame beta chains. When rows share a CDR3 protein, they turn into one entry using the most common DNA and genes. These V and J calls are TCRdb output, not the study's own analysis. In all, the sample holds more than 600,000 distinct CDR3 sequences, and 15% to 20% of those were seen once. Around 13% of the sample lies in the top ten.

Only healthy Caucasian donors were included. Three pairs of female monozygotic twins, all aged about 18 to 30 years, made up the twin cohort. Peripheral blood mononuclear cells were the source from which RNA for the TCR libraries was isolated. The paper as a whole reports these results and caveats: In monozygotic twins, recombination models systematically underestimated out-of-frame TCR alpha sharing, but the models matched the sharing seen between unrelated individuals. The excess sharing between twins in beta out-of-frame sequences was weaker because fewer shared sequences reduced the signal-to-noise ratio. Invariant T cells such as MAIT and iNKT could partly confound zero-insertion analyses, though diverse VJ usage argued against this for most clonotypes. Because the same donors could not be followed over many years, the conclusions depended on cross-sectional statistical analysis. Out-of-frame TCR alpha sequences shared between twins showed an excess of low generation-probability sequences compared with coincidental sharing between unrelated individuals. Fewer insertions were carried by abundant cord blood beta clonotypes, a similar but weaker trend appeared in young adult naive repertoires, and no such trend appeared in memory repertoires.

This clonotype was detected many times. Its specific antigen is unknown. One base away there is no much larger clone; base qualities are not given. The germline V gene (reference sequence) specifies DFQATT as CDR1 and SNEGSKA as CDR2. From the cysteine through the phenylalanine, the CDR3 covers 15 amino acids. Only the CDR3 DNA is retained, 45 bases long and in frame from the first base. Clipping removes 6 bases from V and 7 bases from J, with 10 as the unmatched junction base count. This sample also belongs to another study, concerning T cells expressing NK-cell markers. Drawing on the second study: Seven or eight donors provided sorted CD3+CD56+NKG2C+, CD3+CD56+NKG2C- and CD3+CD56-NKG2C+ T-cell subsets, whose TCR beta-chain repertoires were profiled. Of the eight sequenced donors, seven were found to be HCMV-seropositive and one was found to be HCMV-seronegative. To restrict sorting to alphabetaTCR-expressing T cells, an anti-gammadeltaTCR antibody was added in several experiments. In 5 to 7 donors, the dominant CD3+CD56+NKG2C+ clonotypes were found to rank among the top 10 CD8+ clonotypes and to make up 1.0-7.0% of CD8+ T cells. Those dominant clonotypes were again the most abundant among CD3+CD56-NKG2C+ cells in a handful of donors, at about 25-60.1%. It remained unclear whether the expanded NKG2C-expressing T cell clones were specific for HCMV antigens. The eight sequenced donors were randomly selected healthy volunteers, three men and five women. HCMV-specific IgG was detected in serum with a commercial ELISA kit to determine HCMV serostatus. For about 6 donors, bulk peripheral blood T-cell repertoires were additionally sequenced from unsorted PBMC. Reads were demultiplexed and grouped by UMI with MIGEC, and clonotypes were assembled and quantified with MiTCR. Only TCR cDNA sequences supported by at least two reads were kept to exclude erroneous sequences. The tcR package was used for downstream repertoire analysis, and clonotypes were matched across fractions by CDR3 nucleotide sequence plus V segment. VDJmatch was used to annotate antigen specificity against VDJdb, with one amino acid substitution in CDR3 allowed.

The receptor was derived from a woman aged 18-30 years in good health. The rearranged chain carries TRBV20-1 and TRBJ2-1; TRBD2 fits 12 bases in the junction. The sequencing input was PBMCs. The CDR3 here reads CSALPTSGGLNEQFF. In nucleotides, the sequence is TGCAGTGCCCTACCGACTAGCGGGGGTTTGAATGAGCAGTTCTTC.